These 18 T cell receptor beta chains share one sample of origin, sequenced in a study of blood T cell repertoires in COVID-19. Sequencing used immunoSEQ multiplex PCR; TCRdb keeps in-frame clones, though not all of them. Here the sample spans some 200,000 clones, 87% being singletons. The sequenced sample consisted of PBMCs or T cells enriched from blood (not recorded which). These TCRs come from a man younger than 45 in a cohort exposed to, infected with or recovered from COVID-19 (not recorded which).

The chain has TRBV18 and TRBJ2-1; TRBD2 matches at 15 bases. J lost 5 bases, V lost 2 bases, and 7 bases had no gene match. Germline CDR1 reads KGHSH; CDR2 reads LQKENI. The CDR3 extends over 18 amino acids. This CDR3 reads CASSPIGLAGGPDNEQFF. Here the CDR3 DNA reads TGTGCCAGCTCACCAATAGGACTAGCGGGAGGGCCAGACAATGAGCAGTTCTTC.

The chain uses TRBV7-2 and TRBJ2-1; TRBD2 aligns across 11 bases. Trimming removed 7 bases from V and 4 bases from J; junction bases left unmatched: 9. In germline, CDR1 is SGHTA, CDR2 FQGNSA. The CDR3 extends over 16 amino acids. CDR3 DNA sequence: TGTGCCAGCACCTTGTCGGGACTAGCGGTTTACAATGAGCAGTTCTTC. Translating it yields CASTLSGLAVYNEQFF.

The chain links TRBV18 to TRBJ2-4, with TRBD1 matching over 8 bases. J gave up 1 base and V 0 bases, and 14 bases lay outside the gene matches. Germline assignment: CDR1 KGHSH and CDR2 LQKENI. CDR3 length equals 20 residues. The CDR3 region has the DNA TGTGCCAGCTCACCACCGAGGACTCCAGGGGGCATTGGGGCCAAAAACATTCAGTACTTC. This encodes CASSPPRTPGGIGAKNIQYF.

The V call is TRBV10-2, the J call TRBJ2-7; D remains ambiguous. Germline V gives CDR1 WSHSY, CDR2 SAAADI. Trimming took 8 bases from V and 3 from J, leaving 20 bases between them. The length of the CDR3 is 15 residues. CDR3 coding DNA: TGCGCCAGCTCGCACCCCTTGGGCAGGATCTACGAGCAGTACTTC. It is translated as CASSHPLGRIYEQYF.

The genes are TRBV6-1 and TRBJ1-3, with D uncertain. There are 16 residues in the CDR3. The germline V gene encodes CDR1 MNHNS and CDR2 SASEGT. Between the trimmed V and J ends, which lost 1 base and 2 bases, there was a span of 12 bases. The CDR3 coding sequence is TGTGCCAGCAGTGAAGTGGTCGGGTGGGCTGGAAACACCATATATTTT. Its translation: CASSEVVGWAGNTIYF.

The CDR3 DNA follows: TGTGCCAGCAGTTTCGGGACAGGGGGAGAGAACACTGAAGCTTTCTTT. This gives the protein CASSFGTGGENTEAFF. The chain is built from TRBV28 and TRBJ1-1, with 11 bases matching TRBD1. CDR1 is MDHEN and CDR2 is SYDVKM in the germline V gene. The ends lost 3 bases at V and 1 base at J; junction bases unmatched: 4. The CDR3 is 16 amino acids.

V and J are TRBV30 and TRBJ2-1; 13 nucleotides align to TRBD2. V lost 2 bases and J lost 8; bases outside the gene matches: 6. The CDR3 loop spans 15 amino acids. CDR1 and CDR2 (germline): GTSNPN, SVGIG (reference sequence). The CDR3 loop is CAWSSGTSGIHEQFF. The CDR3 coding sequence is TGTGCCTGGAGTAGTGGGACTAGCGGGATTCATGAGCAGTTCTTC.

This clone was detected once. The V and J genes are TRBV5-6 and TRBJ2-7; D not resolved. Trimming left V 2 bases short and J 5 bases short, with 17 bases between. The CDR3 length is 15 residues. Germline CDR1 SGHDT, CDR2 YYEEEE. CDR3 residues: CASSFLLGGRHEQYF. The CDR3 DNA reads as TGTGCCAGCAGCTTTCTCTTAGGTGGGCGCCACGAGCAGTACTTC.

The chain joins TRBV5-1 to TRBJ1-2; D is undetermined. The CDR3 is made up of 15 amino acids. V was shortened by 1 base and J by 8 bases, with 18 bases between the two germline ends. From germline, CDR1 is SGHRS and CDR2 YFSETQ. CDR3 residues: CASSLTTGSFVGYTF. Here the CDR3 DNA reads TGCGCCAGCAGCTTGACTACCGGGTCTTTTGTAGGCTACACCTTC.

The rearrangement links TRBV7-9 to TRBJ1-5; 9 nucleotides agree with TRBD1. V was clipped by 6 bases and J by 7 bases; unmatched bases: 7. The CDR3 sequence is 14 residues long. Germline values: CDR1 SEHNR, CDR2 FQNEAQ (reference sequence). The CDR3, as DNA: TGTGCCAGCAGTCCCCGGGACAGGGACCAGCCCCAGCATTTT. Its protein product is CASSPRDRDQPQHF.

This chain uses TRBV7-2 with TRBJ1-1; no clear D. The CDR3 has 13 amino acids. V was trimmed by 3 bases and J by 5 bases, leaving 10 bases between them. In germline, CDR1 is SGHTA, CDR2 FQGNSA. The DNA of the CDR3 is TGTGCCAGCAGCTTCGAGGCCCGGACTGAAGCTTTCTTT. Translated, it gives CASSFEARTEAFF.

The rearrangement uses TRBV24-1 and TRBJ2-4; 7 bases map to TRBD2. Germline trimming cut 3 bases from V and 0 bases from J; bases unmatched to any gene: 1. The CDR3 loop spans 15 amino acids. Germline CDR1 and CDR2: KGHDR and SFDVKD. The DNA for the CDR3 is TGTGCCACCAGTGATCCTAGCGGAGCCAAAAACATTCAGTACTTC. It translates to CATSDPSGAKNIQYF.

V is TRBV7-3 and J is TRBJ2-7, with 9 positions matching TRBD1. Trimming took 5 bases from V and 3 from J; bases not matched to a gene: 8. The CDR3 length is 15 residues. Germline CDR1 reads SGHTA; CDR2 reads FQGTGA. The CDR3 DNA reads as TGTGCCAGCAGCGCCGTCGGACAGGGGATCTACGAGCAGTACTTC. Translating it yields CASSAVGQGIYEQYF.

The chain recombines TRBV25-1 with TRBJ1-1; D gene unclear. CDR3 length equals 12 residues. Germline assignment: CDR1 MGHDK and CDR2 SYGVNS. V was shortened by 7 bases and J by 3 bases, with 9 bases between the two germline ends. CDR3 DNA: TGTGCCAGCATGACATGGGACACTGAAGCTTTCTTT. Amino acids: CASMTWDTEAFF.

The chain joins TRBV4-2 to TRBJ2-5, with 8 bases lining up with TRBD1. This CDR3 spans 14 amino acids. Germline lookup yields CDR1 LGHNA and CDR2 YNFKEQ. V was pared by 4 bases and J by 3 bases, with 4 bases of the junction left unmatched. The CDR3 DNA sequence: TGTGCCAGCAGCCGGACGACAGGGGAAGAGACCCAGTACTTC. The encoded protein is CASSRTTGEETQYF.

V usage is TRBV5-8 and J usage is TRBJ1-3; 7 positions agree with TRBD1. V was clipped by 3 bases and J by 0 bases; unmatched bases: 3. This CDR3 spans 15 amino acids. Germline V gene lookup returns CDR1 SGHTS and CDR2 YDEGEE. CDR3 DNA sequence: TGTGCCAGCAGCTCGGGACAGTTCTCTGGAAACACCATATATTTT. Its translation: CASSSGQFSGNTIYF. The full variable domain, rest sourced from reference TRBV5-8 and TRBJ1-3, is EAGVTQSPTHLIKTRGQQATLRCSPISGHTSVYWYQQALGLGLQFLLWYDEGEERNRGNFPPRFSGRQFPNYSSELNVNALELEDSALYLCASSSGQFSGNTIYFGEGSWLTVV.

This clone appeared once. The chain has TRBV6-2 or TRBV6-3 and TRBJ2-1, with a tentative D call TRBD1 (7 bases). Germline CDR1 is MNHEY and CDR2 is SVGEGT. The CDR3 loop spans 14 amino acids. V shed 5 bases and J shed 2 bases, with 10 bases lying between them. The DNA of the CDR3 is TGTGCCAGCAGTCAGGGGGGAACCTACAATGAGCAGTTCTTC. It codes for CASSQGGTYNEQFF.

The chain uses TRBV6-2 or TRBV6-3 and TRBJ2-2; D not certain. This CDR3 region has 15 residues. Looked up from germline, CDR1 is MNHEY and CDR2 is SVGEGT. Trimming shortened V by 3 bases and J by 1 base, and 9 bases separated the two germline ends. CDR3 protein: CASSYSAGNTGELFF. The CDR3 DNA sequence: TGTGCCAGCAGTTATTCGGCAGGGAACACCGGGGAGCTGTTTTTT.